The rows below give T cell receptor beta chains drawn from one sample of a study of T cells in Graves' hyperthyroidism and ophthalmopathy. TCRdb redid the calling of the multiplex PCR reads with MiXCR, one entry per CDR3 protein. The sample holds nearly 600,000 distinct CDR3 sequences, 11% to 15% seen once. The sequenced sample consisted of blood. Source of these receptors: a woman aged 18-29 years with Graves' ophthalmopathy. Each CDR3 is given with its conserved first and last residue. The order of the fields is J gene, clone size, V gene, D gene, CDR3 protein, CDR3 DNA. D genes are given only for firm matches. The size of a clone is reported for some rows only, either as once, few or many, or as a class for expanded clones.

J: TRBJ1-5
size: -
V: TRBV7-2
D: TRBD1
CDR3: CASSVTGTGDQPQHF
DNA: TGTGCCAGCAGCGTAACCGGGACAGGGGATCAGCCCCAGCATTTT

J: TRBJ1-5
size: many
V: TRBV12-3/TRBV12-4
D: TRBD1
CDR3: CASRGTGAFNQPQHF
DNA: TGTGCCAGCAGGGGGACAGGGGCCTTCAATCAGCCCCAGCATTTT

J: TRBJ2-7
size: many
V: TRBV14
D: -
CDR3: CASSQETGISYEQYF
DNA: TGTGCCAGCAGCCAAGAGACAGGTATCTCCTACGAGCAGTACTTC

J: TRBJ2-7
size: many
V: TRBV28
D: TRBD1
CDR3: CATEDRTNYEQYF
DNA: TGTGCCACCGAGGACAGGACAAACTACGAGCAGTATTTC

J: TRBJ1-5
size: -
V: TRBV7-7
D: -
CDR3: CASSFRALSQPQHF
DNA: TGTGCTAGCAGCTTCCGGGCCCTCTCTCAGCCCCAGCATTTT

J: TRBJ2-7
size: many
V: TRBV12-3/TRBV12-4
D: -
CDR3: CASSRTAGKNYEQYF
DNA: TGTGCCAGCAGTCGGACCGCAGGGAAGAACTACGAGCAGTACTTC

J: TRBJ1-3
size: few
V: TRBV10-3
D: TRBD1
CDR3: CAISEDTRGSYGNTIYF
DNA: TGTGCCATCAGTGAGGACACCAGGGGGAGCTACGGAAACACCATATATTTT

J: TRBJ2-2
size: many
V: TRBV6-1
D: TRBD2
CDR3: CASTKRIASGKNTGELFF
DNA: TGTGCCAGCACCAAAAGGATAGCTAGCGGGAAGAACACCGGGGAGCTGTTTTTT

J: TRBJ2-7
size: -
V: TRBV27
D: TRBD1
CDR3: CASSLAPGGSGYEQYF
DNA: TGTGCCAGCAGTTTGGCCCCAGGGGGCTCGGGTTACGAGCAGTACTTC

J: TRBJ2-7
size: many
V: TRBV6-5
D: -
CDR3: CASSYSRGIVVYEQYF
DNA: TGTGCCAGCAGTTACTCGAGAGGGATAGTTGTCTACGAGCAGTACTTC

J: TRBJ2-2
size: -
V: TRBV19
D: -
CDR3: CASSIGGGRRYTGELFF
DNA: TGTGCCAGTAGTATTGGGGGCGGCAGGCGATACACCGGGGAGCTGTTTTTT

J: TRBJ1-2
size: -
V: TRBV6-1
D: TRBD1
CDR3: CASSTGQGAGGYTF
DNA: TGTGCCAGCAGTACGGGACAGGGGGCCGGTGGCTACACCTTC

J: TRBJ1-6
size: many
V: TRBV18
D: -
CDR3: CASSTANSPLHF
DNA: TGTGCCAGCTCAACGGCCAATTCACCCCTCCACTTT

J: TRBJ1-5
size: many
V: TRBV12-3/TRBV12-4
D: -
CDR3: CASSLIRTNQPQHF
DNA: TGTGCCAGCAGTTTAATACGGACCAATCAGCCCCAGCATTTT

J: TRBJ2-3
size: many
V: TRBV7-9
D: -
CDR3: CASSLRGSQDTQYF
DNA: TGTGCCAGCAGCTTACGGGGGAGTCAAGATACGCAGTATTTT

J: TRBJ2-2
size: -
V: TRBV27
D: -
CDR3: CASRGDTGELFF
DNA: TGTGCCAGCAGGGGGGACACCGGGGAGCTGTTTTTT

J: TRBJ1-2
size: few
V: TRBV27
D: -
CDR3: CASSSDEDSHYGYTF
DNA: TGTGCCAGCAGTTCCGACGAGGACAGCCATTATGGCTACACCTTC

J: TRBJ1-1
size: few
V: TRBV20-1
D: TRBD1
CDR3: CSARGDSHTEAFF
DNA: TGCAGTGCTAGAGGGGACAGCCACACTGAAGCTTTCTTT

J: TRBJ2-7
size: many
V: TRBV11-2
D: TRBD1
CDR3: CASSLRTGQLNSYEQYF
DNA: TGTGCCAGCAGCTTAAGGACAGGACAACTTAACTCCTACGAGCAGTACTTC

J: TRBJ1-2
size: many
V: TRBV20-1
D: TRBD1
CDR3: CSARPFRDSLYGYTF
DNA: TGCAGTGCTAGACCCTTCCGGGACAGTCTTTATGGCTACACCTTC

J: TRBJ2-3
size: few
V: TRBV5-6
D: TRBD2
CDR3: CASNPRGGPSADTQYF
DNA: TGTGCCAGCAACCCTCGGGGGGGGCCTAGCGCAGATACGCAGTATTTT

J: TRBJ2-5
size: few
V: TRBV7-8
D: -
CDR3: CASSFYGPGGETQYF
DNA: TGTGCCAGCAGCTTCTACGGTCCCGGGGGAGAGACCCAGTACTTC

J: TRBJ2-2
size: many
V: TRBV11-3
D: -
CDR3: CASSLDLRSLAGELFF
DNA: TGTGCCAGCAGCTTAGATCTCAGATCGCTGGCCGGGGAGCTGTTTTTT

J: TRBJ1-5
size: few
V: TRBV27
D: -
CDR3: CASSSNRAHSNQPQHF
DNA: TGTGCCAGCAGTTCAAACAGGGCGCATAGCAATCAGCCCCAGCATTTT

J: TRBJ2-5
size: -
V: TRBV5-6
D: -
CDR3: CASSRDSIQETQYF
DNA: TGTGCCAGCAGCAGGGACTCCATACAAGAGACCCAGTACTTC

J: TRBJ2-5
size: -
V: TRBV5-1
D: -
CDR3: CASGPEGRETQYF
DNA: TGCGCCAGCGGCCCGGAGGGTCGGGAGACCCAGTACTTC

J: TRBJ1-4
size: many
V: TRBV12-3/TRBV12-4
D: TRBD1
CDR3: CASSTGTGGSNEKLFF
DNA: TGTGCCAGCAGTACCGGGACAGGGGGGTCTAATGAAAAACTGTTTTTT

J: TRBJ2-7
size: many
V: TRBV5-1
D: TRBD2
CDR3: CASSLGTSGAPYEQYF
DNA: TGCGCCAGCAGCCTGGGGACTAGCGGAGCACCCTACGAGCAGTACTTC

J: TRBJ2-7
size: many
V: TRBV5-5
D: -
CDR3: CASSLMLGLSYEQYF
DNA: TGTGCCAGCAGCTTAATGCTGGGACTTTCCTACGAGCAGTACTTC

J: TRBJ2-7
size: many
V: TRBV28
D: -
CDR3: CASSLRGQEVGEQYF
DNA: TGTGCCAGCAGTTTAAGGGGTCAGGAAGTCGGCGAGCAGTACTTC

J: TRBJ2-1
size: many
V: TRBV20-1
D: TRBD2
CDR3: CSARDGSGSSYNEQFF
DNA: TGCAGTGCTAGAGACGGTAGCGGGAGCTCCTACAATGAGCAGTTCTTC

J: TRBJ2-1
size: many
V: TRBV6-2/TRBV6-3
D: -
CDR3: CASSYADPWRGNEQFF
DNA: TGTGCCAGCAGTTACGCTGACCCCTGGCGCGGCAATGAGCAGTTCTTC

J: TRBJ2-2
size: many
V: TRBV3-1
D: TRBD1
CDR3: CASSPGDRVHTGELFF
DNA: TGTGCCAGCAGCCCCGGGGACAGGGTTCACACCGGGGAGCTGTTTTTT

J: TRBJ2-1
size: many
V: TRBV15
D: -
CDR3: CATSRGGEAYNEQFF
DNA: TGTGCCACCAGCCGAGGGGGGGAGGCCTACAATGAGCAGTTCTTC

J: TRBJ2-1
size: many
V: TRBV30
D: -
CDR3: CAWRSRVRNWDEQFF
DNA: TGTGCCTGGAGGTCCAGGGTGCGGAACTGGGATGAGCAGTTCTTC

J: TRBJ2-5
size: once
V: TRBV7-9
D: -
CDR3: CASSLLAGLEGGETQYF
DNA: TGTGCCAGCAGCTTACTAGCTGGGCTGGAAGGAGGGGAGACCCAGTACTTC

J: TRBJ2-1
size: many
V: TRBV20-1
D: TRBD2
CDR3: CSASKAGVVYNEQFF
DNA: TGCAGTGCTAGTAAAGCGGGAGTCGTCTACAATGAGCAGTTCTTC

J: TRBJ1-1
size: many
V: TRBV5-5
D: TRBD1
CDR3: CASSPLGDRGDTEAFF
DNA: TGTGCCAGCAGCCCACTGGGCGACAGGGGAGACACTGAAGCTTTCTTT

J: TRBJ1-5
size: many
V: TRBV28
D: -
CDR3: CASSYSFTGYQPQHF
DNA: TGTGCCAGCAGTTATTCTTTCACAGGCTATCAGCCCCAGCATTTT

J: TRBJ2-7
size: many
V: TRBV28
D: -
CDR3: CASRAPGLSYEQYF
DNA: TGTGCCAGCAGGGCACCGGGACTCTCCTACGAGCAGTACTTC

J: TRBJ2-7
size: many
V: TRBV20-1
D: TRBD2
CDR3: CSARGRWRTSEQYF
DNA: TGCAGTGCTAGAGGACGGTGGCGGACTAGCGAGCAGTACTTC

J: TRBJ2-4
size: few
V: TRBV7-2
D: -
CDR3: CASSFPKNIQYF
DNA: TGTGCCAGCAGCTTTCCCAAAAACATTCAGTACTTC

J: TRBJ1-1
size: many
V: TRBV30
D: -
CDR3: CAWSVQGSEAFF
DNA: TGTGCCTGGAGTGTTCAGGGTAGTGAAGCTTTCTTT

J: TRBJ1-1
size: many
V: TRBV20-1
D: -
CDR3: CSARDYRTGEAFF
DNA: TGCAGTGCTAGAGATTATCGGACGGGTGAAGCTTTCTTT

J: TRBJ1-3
size: many
V: TRBV20-1
D: -
CDR3: CSARSSGNTIYF
DNA: TGCAGTGCTAGGTCCTCTGGAAACACCATATATTTT

J: TRBJ2-7
size: -
V: TRBV27
D: -
CDR3: CASRKPMRGRAYEQYF
DNA: TGTGCCAGCAGAAAGCCGATGCGGGGCAGGGCCTACGAGCAGTACTTC

J: TRBJ2-7
size: many
V: TRBV12-3/TRBV12-4
D: TRBD2
CDR3: CASSRGVAGTYEQYF
DNA: TGTGCCAGCAGCCGGGGGGTAGCGGGAACTTACGAGCAGTACTTC

J: TRBJ1-6
size: many
V: TRBV27
D: -
CDR3: CASSPGGYNSPLHF
DNA: TGTGCCAGCTCCCCGGGCGGATATAATTCACCCCTCCACTTT

J: TRBJ2-3
size: many
V: TRBV5-1
D: -
CDR3: CASGPSVGISTDTQYF
DNA: TGCGCCAGCGGGCCCTCCGTGGGGATTAGCACAGATACGCAGTATTTT

J: TRBJ2-7
size: many
V: TRBV11-1
D: -
CDR3: CASSPQGARYEQYF
DNA: TGTGCCAGCAGCCCCCAAGGAGCGCGATACGAGCAGTACTTC

J: TRBJ1-4
size: few
V: TRBV6-1
D: -
CDR3: CASSGGVTNEKLFF
DNA: TGTGCCAGCAGTGGGGGGGTGACTAATGAAAAACTGTTTTTT

J: TRBJ1-4
size: many
V: TRBV9
D: TRBD1
CDR3: CASSRGQGDEKLFF
DNA: TGTGCCAGCAGCCGCGGACAGGGTGATGAAAAACTGTTTTTT

J: TRBJ1-2
size: many
V: TRBV18
D: TRBD1
CDR3: CASSRGTGDFGYTF
DNA: TGTGCCAGCTCACGAGGGACAGGGGATTTTGGCTACACCTTC

J: TRBJ2-1
size: -
V: TRBV6-2/TRBV6-3
D: -
CDR3: CASSAPVWFF
DNA: TGTGCCAGCAGTGCCCCAGTGTGGTTCTTC

J: TRBJ2-7
size: many
V: TRBV28
D: TRBD2
CDR3: CASSSGLAGSQQYF
DNA: TGTGCCAGCAGTTCAGGACTAGCGGGGTCTCAGCAGTACTTC

J: TRBJ2-1
size: many
V: TRBV7-9
D: -
CDR3: CASSLGRWGDNEQFF
DNA: TGTGCCAGCAGCTTAGGGCGTTGGGGCGACAATGAGCAGTTCTTC

J: TRBJ2-3
size: few
V: TRBV5-1
D: -
CDR3: CASSGEASTDTQYF
DNA: TGCGCCAGTTCGGGTGAAGCTAGCACAGATACGCAGTATTTT

J: TRBJ1-2
size: many
V: TRBV2
D: -
CDR3: CASNKRETGYTF
DNA: TGTGCCAGTAACAAGAGGGAAACTGGCTACACCTTC

J: TRBJ1-5
size: once
V: TRBV28
D: TRBD1
CDR3: CASSSPQGGNQPQHF
DNA: TGTGCCAGCAGTTCACCCCAGGGGGGCAATCAGCCCCAGCATTTT